These 26 T cell receptor beta chains were sequenced from one sample in a study of cytomegalovirus exposure and HLA in healthy donors. PCR amplification relied on 60 Vbeta primers (plus 13 Jbeta primers). TCRdb keeps only in-frame clones here, not all; method: immunoSEQ multiplex PCR. The sample records under 200,000 clones, about 82% being singletons. Sequenced: PBMCs. Receptors were obtained from a woman aged 18-29 years in good health and CMV-seronegative.

The rearrangement joins TRBV4-1 to TRBJ1-5; unclear D gene. The V gene lost 0 bases and the J gene lost 6 bases, with 12 bases spanning the gap. The germline gives CDR1 MGHRA, CDR2 YSYEKL. The CDR3 has 15 residues. CDR3 residues: CASSQDKERRQPQHF. The CDR3 coding sequence is TGCGCCAGCAGCCAAGATAAGGAGCGGCGTCAGCCCCAGCATTTT.

V gene TRBV4-3 combines with J gene TRBJ2-2, with 8 bases matching TRBD1. Germline-derived CDR1 and CDR2 are LGHNA and YSLEER. Trimming removed 4 bases from V and 8 bases from J; junction bases left unmatched: 9. This CDR3 is 15 amino acids long. The CDR3 loop is CASSPDRGAQGELFF. The CDR3 DNA is TGCGCCAGCAGCCCCGACAGGGGCGCGCAGGGGGAGCTGTTTTTT.

Concerning this clone itself: Sequence at one end of the junction differs from germline and may be a read error. V usage is TRBV7-9 and J usage is TRBJ1-1; 7 bases are shared with TRBD1. Germline V gene sequence: CDR1 SEHNR, CDR2 FQNEAQ (reference sequence). The CDR3 consists of 14 residues. DNA for the CDR3: TGTTCCAGCAGACGGGACAGCTCGAACACTGAAGCTTTCTTT. Translated: CSSRRDSSNTEAFF.

The chain couples TRBV7-9 to TRBJ1-6; 7 bases align to TRBD1. This CDR3 is 17 amino acids long. The ends lost 5 bases at V and 2 bases at J; junction bases unmatched: 9. From germline, CDR1 is SEHNR and CDR2 FQNEAQ (reference sequence). CDR3 sequence: CASSPRDSRAYNSPLHF. CDR3 in DNA: TGTGCCAGCAGCCCACGGGACAGTCGCGCCTATAATTCACCCCTCCACTTT.

This clone was recorded once. V usage is TRBV13 and J usage is TRBJ2-7; D not resolved. CDR3 length equals 15 residues. The germline V gene encodes CDR1 PRHDT and CDR2 FYEKMQ (reference sequence). With 5 bases removed from V and 2 bases from J, the gap between germline ends came to 16 bases. The CDR3 loop reads CASSQTAEMAYEQYF. CDR3 DNA sequence: TGTGCCAGCAGCCAAACTGCGGAAATGGCCTACGAGCAGTACTTC.

This clone was picked up one time. The V gene is TRBV19, the J gene TRBJ2-7; 7 bases align to TRBD1. The CDR3 has 14 amino acids. CDR1 is LNHDA, CDR2 SQIVND, per germline (reference sequence). V gave up 5 bases and J gave up 1 base; unmatched junction bases: 5. CDR3 sequence: CASSALQGSYEQYF. CDR3 DNA: TGTGCCAGTAGTGCTCTACAGGGGTCCTACGAGCAGTACTTC. Based on the CDR3 plus reference TRBV19 and TRBJ2-7, the full variable domain is DGGITQSPKYLFRKEGQNVTLSCEQNLNHDAMYWYRQDPGQGLRLIYYSQIVNDFQKGDIAEGYSVSREKKESFPLTVTSAQKNPTAFYLCASSALQGSYEQYFGPGTRLTVT.

The chain links TRBV7-3 to TRBJ2-2; D is unresolved. This CDR3 has 12 residues. Trimming removed 5 bases from V and 5 bases from J, with 6 bases in between. Looked up from germline, CDR1 is SGHTA and CDR2 is FQGTGA. CDR3 DNA sequence: TGTGCCAGCAGCCCCCGGACCGGGGAGCTGTTTTTT. Residues: CASSPRTGELFF.

The V gene is TRBV6-1, the J gene TRBJ2-1, with 10 bases lining up with TRBD2. With 4 bases clipped from V and 7 bases from J, the junction kept 4 bases outside the gene matches. There are 14 residues in the CDR3. Per germline, CDR1 MNHNS and CDR2 SASEGT. The CDR3 DNA follows: TGTGCCAGCAGTGCTAGCGGGAGTCGGAATGAGCAGTTCTTC. Translation gives CASSASGSRNEQFF.

This rearrangement joins TRBV5-8 to TRBJ2-7; 16 positions agree with TRBD2. The V segment lost 5 bases and the J segment 2 bases; nucleotides outside the gene matches: 4. This CDR3 has 16 amino acids. CDR1 and CDR2 (germline): SGHTS, YDEGEE. Here the CDR3 reads CASSLGLAGGPYEQYF. The CDR3 DNA reads as TGTGCCAGCAGTCTGGGACTAGCGGGAGGGCCCTACGAGCAGTACTTC. Full variable domain (rest looked up from reference TRBV5-8 and TRBJ2-7): EAGVTQSPTHLIKTRGQQATLRCSPISGHTSVYWYQQALGLGLQFLLWYDEGEERNRGNFPPRFSGRQFPNYSSELNVNALELEDSALYLCASSLGLAGGPYEQYFGPGTRLTVT.

The chain joins TRBV5-1 to TRBJ2-5; 14 bases are shared with TRBD2. The closer fit of TRBJ2-7 to the DNA end suggests the J call may be wrong. Germline V gene data show CDR1 as SGHRS and CDR2 as YFSETQ. The CDR3 is made up of 15 amino acids. This chain's CDR3 is CASSMGLAGEYEQYF. The CDR3 nucleotides read TGCGCCAGCAGCATGGGACTAGCGGGAGAGTACGAGCAGTACTTC.

This sequence joins TRBV28 and TRBJ2-1; TRBD2 matches at 9 bases. Germline loops: CDR1 MDHEN, CDR2 SYDVKM. There are 20 residues in the CDR3. V shed 2 bases, J shed 3 bases, and the junction held 17 bases outside the gene matches. The CDR3 loop is CASSLRPYRGAGGGYNEQFF. CDR3 nucleotides: TGTGCCAGCAGTTTAAGGCCCTACAGGGGAGCGGGAGGCGGCTACAATGAGCAGTTCTTC.

The chain carries TRBV5-1 and TRBJ2-2; D remains unclear. The ends were cut back, 0 bases at V and 1 base at J, with 7 bases in the middle. In germline, CDR1 is SGHRS, CDR2 YFSETQ. The CDR3 spans 15 residues. The CDR3 region is CASSLEAKNTGELFF. In nucleotides, the CDR3 is TGCGCCAGCAGCTTGGAAGCGAAGAACACCGGGGAGCTGTTTTTT.

The rearrangement joins TRBV6-5 to TRBJ1-2; maybe TRBD1 (6 bases). Trimming pared 7 bases from V and 6 bases from J, leaving 15 bases between. This CDR3 region has 13 residues. The germline V gene has CDR1 MNHEY and CDR2 SVGAGI. The CDR3 DNA is TGTGCCAGCAACAGGGCAAGGGATCATGGCTACACCTTC. Translating it yields CASNRARDHGYTF.

This clone has just a few counts. J is TRBJ1-2 and V is TRBV6-1, with D possibly being TRBD1 (5 bases). The V gene lost 2 bases and the J gene lost 5 bases, with 15 bases spanning the gap. The CDR3 runs to 15 residues. Germline-derived CDR1 and CDR2 are MNHNS and SASEGT. DNA of the CDR3: TGTGCCAGCAGTGAACCCGGCAGGGAAGGGTATGGCTACACCTTC. Its protein is CASSEPGREGYGYTF.

The chain joins TRBV6-6 to TRBJ1-1, with 8 bases fitting TRBD1. CDR3 size: 15 residues. V trimming: 2 bases; J trimming: 5 bases; junction bases outside the gene matches: 7. Germline V lookup: CDR1 MNHNY, CDR2 SVGAGI (reference sequence). CDR3 coding DNA: TGTGCCAGCAGTTACGCCGGACAGGGAGGTACTGAAGCTTTCTTT. Amino acid sequence: CASSYAGQGGTEAFF.

The chain employs TRBV9 and TRBJ2-3, with a tentative D call TRBD1 (6 bases). Germline loops: CDR1 SGDLS, CDR2 YYNGEE. Trimming stripped 6 bases from V and 3 bases from J, with 11 bases between. CDR3 length: 13 residues. The CDR3 region is CASNYRVTDTQYF. Here the CDR3 DNA reads TGTGCCAGCAACTACAGGGTGACAGATACGCAGTATTTT.

This clone was detected once. The V call is TRBV5-1, the J call TRBJ2-5, with 7 bases identical to TRBD2. The end of the DNA fits TRBJ2-7 better, so the J call may be wrong. The CDR3 has 15 amino acids. CDR1 and CDR2 from the germline V gene are SGHRS and YFSETQ. This CDR3 is CASSWGGLGSYEQYF. As DNA, the CDR3 is TGCGCCAGCAGCTGGGGGGGACTCGGCTCCTACGAGCAGTACTTC.

The V call is TRBV14, the J call TRBJ2-1, with 11 bases matching TRBD2. Germline-derived CDR1 and CDR2 are SGHDN and FVKESK. The CDR3 consists of 20 residues. With V trimmed by 4 bases and J by 0 bases, 14 bases remained unmatched. CDR3: CASSLHPSGRLSSSYNEQFF. The CDR3 nucleotides are TGTGCCAGCAGCCTTCACCCTAGCGGGAGGTTATCGAGCTCCTACAATGAGCAGTTCTTC.

This clone occurred a few times. This rearrangement joins TRBV6-1 to TRBJ1-1; a possible D gene is TRBD1 (6 bases). CDR3 length equals 14 residues. Germline values: CDR1 MNHNS, CDR2 SASEGT. V gave up 6 bases and J gave up 1 base, with 12 bases separating them. In DNA form, the CDR3 reads TGTGCCAGCAGGAGACAGGTTTGGAACACTGAAGCTTTCTTT. This sequence encodes CASRRQVWNTEAFF.

This chain joins TRBV6-5 and TRBJ2-6; possibly TRBD1 for D (6 bases). Trimming left V 10 bases short and J 0 bases short, with 13 bases between. The CDR3 is 15 amino acids. Per the germline V gene, CDR1 is MNHEY and CDR2 is SVGAGI. This CDR3 is CATMAQGSGANVLTF. CDR3 in DNA: TGTGCCACCATGGCACAGGGCTCTGGGGCCAACGTCCTGACTTTC.

This sequence joins TRBV15 and TRBJ1-1; 9 bases match TRBD1. Germline values: CDR1 LNHNV, CDR2 YYDKDF (reference sequence). Losses at the gene ends were 1 base for V and 8 bases for J; bases not matched to a gene: 2. CDR3 size: 13 residues. The chain's CDR3 is CATSRGGTGEAFF. In DNA, the CDR3 is TGTGCCACCAGCAGAGGAGGGACAGGGGAAGCTTTCTTT.

This clone was observed a handful of times. CDR3 sequence reads: CASSLGRRGDTQYF. In DNA, the CDR3 is TGTGCCAGCAGCTTAGGCCGTAGGGGAGATACGCAGTATTTT. The chain has TRBV13 and TRBJ2-3; maybe TRBD1 (5 bases). The CDR3 loop spans 14 amino acids. V was trimmed by 0 bases and J by 5 bases, leaving 9 bases between them. Germline V gene lookup returns CDR1 PRHDT and CDR2 FYEKMQ (reference sequence).

The chain has TRBV5-4 and TRBJ2-1; 11 nucleotides agree with TRBD2. This CDR3 contains 17 residues. Losses at the gene ends were 2 bases for V and 4 bases for J; bases not matched to a gene: 8. The germline CDR1 and CDR2 sequences are SGHNT and YYREEE (reference sequence). As DNA, the CDR3 is TGTGCCAGCAGCTTAGGGTCTAGCGGGGGGCTTTACAATGAGCAGTTCTTC. Translating it yields CASSLGSSGGLYNEQFF.

J is TRBJ2-3 and V is TRBV27; 8 nucleotides align to TRBD2. Germline CDR1 reads MNHEY; CDR2 reads SMNVEV (reference sequence). The CDR3 covers 17 residues. Trimming at V came to 2 bases and at J to 4 bases, leaving 11 bases not matched to a gene. This CDR3 is CASSLLLSGRRADTQYF. The CDR3 region has the DNA TGTGCCAGCAGTTTACTCCTGAGCGGGAGAAGGGCAGATACGCAGTATTTT.

The chain couples TRBV7-2 to TRBJ2-5; 9 positions match TRBD1. CDR1 SGHTA and CDR2 FQGNSA come from the germline V gene. The CDR3 loop spans 17 amino acids. V lost 0 bases to trimming and J lost 2 bases; unmatched junction nucleotides: 7. CDR3 nucleotides: TGTGCCAGCAGCTTAGCTTGGGCCGGGACAGGGCAAGAGACCCAGTACTTC. Its translation: CASSLAWAGTGQETQYF.

The chain is built from TRBV6-5 and TRBJ2-7, with 10 bases lining up with TRBD1. Losses at the gene ends were 6 bases for V and 2 bases for J; bases not matched to a gene: 4. The germline V gene has CDR1 MNHEY and CDR2 SVGAGI. The CDR3 covers 14 residues. The CDR3 loop is CASSRTGGAYEQYF. The CDR3 DNA follows: TGTGCCAGCAGCCGGACAGGGGGAGCCTACGAGCAGTACTTC.